The T cell receptor (beta chain) under discussion was sequenced for a study of blood T cells in healthy people across ages. The germline V gene has CDR1 MNHEY and CDR2 SVGEGT. V shed 7 bases and J shed 4 bases, with 5 bases lying between them. This CDR3 region has 12 residues. Peripheral blood was drawn, roughly 10 milliliters per donor. For the second PCR, which ran for 7 to 11 cycles, a sample-barcoded 5' primer and a J-beta primer mix were used. TCRdb used MiXCR to reprocess the 5' RACE reads, holding one entry per CDR3 protein. In the table there are 600,000 to 900,000 distinct CDR3 sequences, about 26% of which are singletons. The sample was also reused in another study, on T cells of mothers and their children. That publication notes: Six or seven children, together with their three healthy Caucasian mothers, made up the donors. All RNA that had been extracted was used for cDNA synthesis at approximately 1.5 ug per 15 ul.

The sequenced sample was blood. The source is a boy aged 5-17 years in good health. V gene TRBV6-2 or TRBV6-3 combines with J gene TRBJ2-6; D unclear. As DNA, the CDR3 is TGTGCCAGCACCCCAGGGGCCAACGTCCTGACTTTC. Amino acids: CASTPGANVLTF.